The following is a T cell receptor beta chain sequence with its context. What it binds is unknown. Mismatch with germline at one junction end may stem from a read error. Investigators took RNA and DNA out together from about 21-30 mg of unsorted bulk tissue. The CDR3 extends over 14 amino acids. Germline CDR1 and CDR2: MNHNY and SVGAGI (reference sequence). With around 490 ng total RNA as template and a constant-region primer, TCR beta cDNA was made. Libraries of TCR beta came from three nested multiplex PCR rounds with slightly modified ARM-PCR. Rounds one and two of PCR, each of about 10 cycles, were primed with TRBV1-TRBV30 forward primers and a C-beta reverse primer. TCRdb analysed the multiplex PCR reads with MiXCR anew, one entry per CDR3 protein. This table holds over 100,000 distinct CDR3 sequences, 55% to 70% found once. The data are from a study of tumor-infiltrating lymphocytes in primary liver carcinoma. Across the study: The neoplasms were of stage T1-T3 N0M0, with dimensions of about 4.2 to 11 cm across. Roughly 3.65 to 7.5 million productive TCRbeta reads came from each sample, comparable across tissue types.

Findings of the study overall: Tumor region pairs showed greater overlap than either tumor-adjacent or tumor-blood pairs did.

The clonotype comes from a woman aged 55-70 years with primary liver carcinoma and hepatitis B virus infection. Sequencing was done on a sample of tumor-adjacent normal liver tissue. J is TRBJ2-7 and V is TRBV6-6; the D gene is possibly TRBD2 (5 bases). The CDR3 spells CASSYLRGHGEQCF. CDR3 DNA: TGTGCCAGTAGTTACTTGAGAGGGCATGGCGAGCAGTGCTTC.